This TCR beta chain was retrieved from a study of blood T cell repertoires in COVID-19. Study details: T cells, B-cell-depleted T cells, or PBMCs supplied cDNA or gDNA.

Membership in each cohort depended on participant-reported clinical history. This CDR3 contains 12 residues. Trimming took off 0 bases at V and 5 bases at J, with 8 bases between the two ends. Per the germline V gene, CDR1 is GTSNPN and CDR2 is SVGIG (reference sequence). Methods used by the authors: Cell counts per sample came from amplifying reference gene primers. Sequenced by immunoSEQ multiplex PCR; TCRdb stores in-frame clones only, minus some. That table gives V, J and clone size, and the DNA gave D and trimming. The sample contains about 280,000 clones, approximately 78% of which appear only once.

The clonotype was recovered from a man in his forties who had been exposed to COVID-19. Material for sequencing was PBMCs or T cells enriched from blood (not recorded which). The J gene is TRBJ2-7, the V gene TRBV30; no firm D call. The CDR3 here is CAWSVFGNEQYF. CDR3 sequence (DNA): TGTGCCTGGAGTGTGTTCGGTAACGAGCAGTACTTC.